The 20 T cell receptor beta chains presented below share a single source sample, sequenced in a study of beta chain features in type 1 diabetes. General study results and limits: The study found moderately but significantly shorter TCRB CDR3s in all four CD4+ subsets of Type 1 diabetes patients.

What was sequenced were expressed TCRB transcripts, since all of the isolated RNA had been reverse transcribed. Here immunoSEQ multiplex PCR was the method, and the copy in TCRdb shows in-frame clones only, minus some. The data hold approximately 170,000 clones, with around 63% observed a single time. These receptors' targets are unknown. Specimen: naive CD4+ T cells from blood. These receptors were obtained from a man aged 30-40 years with type 1 diabetes.

The chain joins TRBV28 to TRBJ2-7, with D perhaps matching TRBD1 (6 bases). The V end lost 7 bases, the J end lost 2 bases, and 12 bases lay between the germline ends. This CDR3 has 13 residues. The germline CDR1 and CDR2 sequences are MDHEN and SYDVKM. The CDR3 DNA sequence: TGTGCCAGCACAACCGGGACAACCTACGAGCAGTACTTC. Translation: CASTTGTTYEQYF.

CDR3 DNA: TGTGCCTGGAGTGGGCAGGGTTTGATAGGCAATCAGCCCCAGCATTTT. It encodes CAWSGQGLIGNQPQHF. The chain couples TRBV30 to TRBJ1-5; TRBD1 is a possible D gene (5 bases). The CDR3 is made up of 16 amino acids. The germline V gene encodes CDR1 GTSNPN and CDR2 SVGIG (reference sequence). V was shortened by 1 base and J by 2 bases, with 15 bases between the two germline ends.

The chain carries TRBV7-6 and TRBJ1-3, with D possibly being TRBD1 (5 bases). The CDR3 covers 16 residues. With 2 bases removed from V and 0 bases from J, the gap between germline ends came to 11 bases. Per germline, CDR1 SGHVS and CDR2 FNYEAQ. The DNA of the CDR3 is TGTGCCAGCAGCTTATTAGGCGGGGCCTCTGGAAACACCATATATTTT. It yields the protein CASSLLGGASGNTIYF.

The chain employs TRBV7-6 and TRBJ2-5; the D is unclear. Trimming removed 2 bases from V and 2 bases from J, with 15 bases in between. CDR1 SGHVS and CDR2 FNYEAQ come from the germline V gene. This CDR3 is built from 16 residues. CDR3 protein: CASSLTLGIGQETQYF. The CDR3 nucleotides are TGTGCCAGCAGCTTAACGCTGGGAATAGGACAAGAGACCCAGTACTTC.

The chain joins TRBV19 to TRBJ2-3, with D perhaps assigned TRBD1 or TRBD2 (5 bases each). Germline CDR1 reads LNHDA; CDR2 reads SQIVND (reference sequence). V was pared by 6 bases and J by 3 bases, with 16 bases between. This CDR3 has 15 amino acids. The CDR3 sequence is CASRPYGGLTDTQYF. In DNA, the CDR3 is TGTGCCAGTAGGCCTTATGGGGGATTGACAGATACGCAGTATTTT. The variable domain in full, with the rest retrieved from reference TRBV19 and TRBJ2-3, is DGGITQSPKYLFRKEGQNVTLSCEQNLNHDAMYWYRQDPGQGLRLIYYSQIVNDFQKGDIAEGYSVSREKKESFPLTVTSAQKNPTAFYLCASRPYGGLTDTQYFGPGTRLTVL.

The chain couples TRBV30 to TRBJ2-7; weak D call: TRBD1 (6 bases). This CDR3 has 15 residues. V was pared by 0 bases and J by 2 bases, with 14 bases between. CDR1 is GTSNPN, CDR2 SVGIG, per germline (reference sequence). The CDR3 here is CAWSVEDSSTYEQYF. CDR3 bases: TGTGCCTGGAGTGTTGAGGACAGCAGTACCTACGAGCAGTACTTC.

The CDR3 reads CASSSGLAGATDTQYF. CDR3 nucleotide sequence: TGTGCCAGCAGCTCTGGACTAGCGGGGGCAACAGATACGCAGTATTTT. The V and J genes are TRBV7-2 and TRBJ2-3, with TRBD2 matching 13 bases. After removal of 4 bases from V and 3 bases from J, the junction contained 4 bases not matched to a gene. CDR3 length: 16 amino acids. CDR1 and CDR2 from the germline V gene are SGHTA and FQGNSA.

This clone was seen more than once but under ten times. The germline gene is not matched at one end of the junction; a read error may be the cause. The CDR3 bases are TGCAGTGCTACCTCCGGGGACAGGGCTCGCTTT. This codes for CSATSGDRARF. J is TRBJ1-6 and V is TRBV20-1; 9 bases line up with TRBD1. This CDR3 region has 11 residues. From germline, CDR1 is DFQATT and CDR2 SNEGSKA (reference sequence).

The V and J genes are TRBV5-4 and TRBJ1-6; D not resolved. The germline V gene has CDR1 SGHNT and CDR2 YYREEE (reference sequence). The V end was cut by 0 bases, the J end by 10 bases, with 11 bases between. The CDR3 extends over 14 amino acids. CDR3: CASSLEGNHSPLHF. DNA for the CDR3: TGTGCCAGCAGCTTGGAAGGGAATCACTCACCCCTCCACTTT.

To note about this clone: Other DNA sequences of this sample code for an identical CDR3. The chain employs TRBV20-1 and TRBJ2-5; TRBD1 is a possible D gene (6 bases). V lost 4 bases and J 5 bases, leaving 8 bases between the germline ends. CDR3 length: 11 amino acids. CDR1 is DFQATT, CDR2 SNEGSKA, per germline (reference sequence). The CDR3 sequence: CSATRGETQYF. As DNA, the CDR3 is TGCAGTGCTACCAGGGGCGAGACCCAGTACTTC.

The rearrangement joins TRBV5-4 to TRBJ2-5, with 9 bases fitting TRBD1. Germline CDR1 is SGHNT and CDR2 is YYREEE (reference sequence). V lost 4 bases and J lost 5; bases outside the gene matches: 9. CDR3 size: 15 residues. As DNA, the CDR3 is TGTGCCAGCAGCCGCGAAACAGGGGGCCACGAGACCCAGTACTTC. Protein sequence: CASSRETGGHETQYF.

The chain couples TRBV19 to TRBJ1-6; D ambiguous. This CDR3 region has 16 residues. The ends were cut back, 6 bases at V and 9 bases at J, with 21 bases in the middle. CDR1 and CDR2 (germline): LNHDA, SQIVND (reference sequence). The CDR3 is CASSFTWEGLGSPLHF. The CDR3 DNA reads as TGTGCCAGTAGCTTCACCTGGGAGGGCTTAGGTTCACCCCTCCACTTT. The entire variable domain, with the rest obtained from reference TRBV19 and TRBJ1-6, is as follows: DGGITQSPKYLFRKEGQNVTLSCEQNLNHDAMYWYRQDPGQGLRLIYYSQIVNDFQKGDIAEGYSVSREKKESFPLTVTSAQKNPTAFYLCASSFTWEGLGSPLHFGNGTRLTVT.

V gene TRBV11-2 combines with J gene TRBJ2-7; TRBD1 matches 8 bases. The V gene end was trimmed by 0 bases and the J gene end by 2 bases; junction bases not matched to a gene: 0. The length of the CDR3 is 14 residues. Germline CDR1 is SGHAT and CDR2 is FQNNGV. The CDR3 coding sequence is TGTGCCAGCAGCTTAGACAGGGGGCCCTACGAGCAGTACTTC. It is translated as CASSLDRGPYEQYF.

The chain uses TRBV30 and TRBJ2-5, with 9 bases lining up with TRBD2. The CDR3 is 15 amino acids. V gave up 4 bases and J gave up 1 base; unmatched junction bases: 7. The germline V gene has CDR1 GTSNPN and CDR2 SVGIG (reference sequence). The CDR3 DNA reads TGTGCCTGGACAAGGGGAGCGGGGGGCCAAGAGACCCAGTACTTC. This encodes CAWTRGAGGQETQYF. The full variable domain, rest sourced from reference TRBV30 and TRBJ2-5, is SQTIHQWPATLVQPVGSPLSLECTVEGTSNPNLYWYRQAAGRGLQLLFYSVGIGQISSEVPQNLSASRPQDRQFILSSKKLLLSDSGFYLCAWTRGAGGQETQYFGPGTRLLVL.

The chain links TRBV11-2 to TRBJ2-3; D is undetermined. V lost 1 base and J lost 0, with 20 bases in between. The CDR3 is 19 amino acids. Per the germline V gene, CDR1 is SGHAT and CDR2 is FQNNGV. CDR3: CASSLVLLRLSASTDTQYF. The DNA for the CDR3 is TGTGCCAGCAGCTTAGTGTTATTGCGTTTAAGTGCTAGCACAGATACGCAGTATTTT.

The rearrangement links TRBV9 to TRBJ1-4; D is undetermined. V lost 1 base and J lost 8, with 12 bases in between. Germline loops: CDR1 SGDLS, CDR2 YYNGEE. CDR3 size: 14 residues. The CDR3: CASSVKEYAEKLFF. The CDR3 bases are TGTGCCAGCAGCGTAAAAGAGTATGCGGAAAAACTGTTTTTT.

The chain is built from TRBV29-1 and TRBJ2-5; D is possibly TRBD1 or TRBD2 (5 bases each). Per germline, CDR1 SQVTM and CDR2 ANQGSEA. There are 11 residues in the CDR3. V lost 6 bases and J 3 bases, leaving 8 bases between the germline ends. CDR3 residues: CSVGPKETQYF. CDR3 nucleotides: TGCAGCGTGGGACCTAAAGAGACCCAGTACTTC.

The chain carries TRBV6-6 and TRBJ2-3, with TRBD1 matching 8 bases. This CDR3 has 16 amino acids. CDR1 and CDR2 from the germline V gene are MNHNY and SVGAGI (reference sequence). The J segment lost 2 bases and the V segment lost 0 bases, leaving 4 bases of the junction unmatched. CDR3 in amino acids: CASSYSGQDYTDTQYF. The CDR3 DNA reads TGTGCCAGCAGTTACTCGGGACAGGACTACACAGATACGCAGTATTTT.

This clone was counted only a few times. J is TRBJ2-7 and V is TRBV29-1; 7 bases fit TRBD2. Trimming took 7 bases from V and 6 from J; bases not matched to a gene: 15. Germline loops: CDR1 SQVTM, CDR2 ANQGSEA. The CDR3 runs 14 residues. The DNA for the CDR3 is TGCAGCGCTGGCTGGCGCGGGGGAAATATCGAGCAGTACTTC. Translation gives CSAGWRGGNIEQYF.

This chain joins TRBV7-2 and TRBJ2-3; perhaps TRBD2 as D (5 bases). Trimming stripped 8 bases from V and 3 bases from J, with 15 bases between. This CDR3 has 14 amino acids. CDR1 and CDR2 from the germline V gene are SGHTA and FQGNSA. CDR3 sequence: CASAPGRATDTQYF. The CDR3 bases are TGTGCCAGCGCTCCGGGAAGAGCGACAGATACGCAGTATTTT.